Shown below are 3 T cell receptor beta chains from a single sample sequenced in a study of beta chain features in type 1 diabetes. Sequencing targeted expressed TCRB transcripts, as all isolated RNA had been reverse transcribed. The method was immunoSEQ multiplex PCR; TCRdb's version includes in-frame clones alone and lacks a portion of them. The table lists under 950,000 clones, 15% to 20% of them singletons, with around 0.02% in the top ten. The sequencing input was naive CD4+ T cells from blood. These receptors came from a woman aged 18-29 years in good health.

This chain links TRBV10-1 with TRBJ2-7; D perhaps matches TRBD2 (5 bases). Germline values: CDR1 WNHNN, CDR2 SYGVQD (reference sequence). The V gene lost 3 bases and the J gene lost 0 bases, with 12 bases spanning the gap. The CDR3 runs to 15 residues. Written as DNA, the CDR3 is TGCGCCAGCAGTGATGGACTGGGGAGCTCCTACGAGCAGTACTTC. It codes for CASSDGLGSSYEQYF.

The chain is built from TRBV19 and TRBJ2-4; D gene uncertain. The CDR3 sequence is 14 residues long. In germline, CDR1 is LNHDA, CDR2 SQIVND (reference sequence). Trimming took off 8 bases at V and 8 bases at J, with 19 bases between the two ends. The CDR3 reads CASQTRATSDIQYF. In DNA form, the CDR3 reads TGTGCCAGTCAGACAAGGGCAACTTCGGACATTCAGTACTTC.

Ten or more counts support this clone. The genes are TRBV19 and TRBJ2-1; D is ambiguous. The ends were cut back, 6 bases at V and 2 bases at J, with 8 bases in the middle. Germline CDR1 reads LNHDA; CDR2 reads SQIVND (reference sequence). The CDR3 extends over 13 amino acids. CDR3 in DNA: TGTGCCAGTAGCGAGAGAGCCTACAATGAGCAGTTCTTC. This sequence encodes CASSERAYNEQFF.